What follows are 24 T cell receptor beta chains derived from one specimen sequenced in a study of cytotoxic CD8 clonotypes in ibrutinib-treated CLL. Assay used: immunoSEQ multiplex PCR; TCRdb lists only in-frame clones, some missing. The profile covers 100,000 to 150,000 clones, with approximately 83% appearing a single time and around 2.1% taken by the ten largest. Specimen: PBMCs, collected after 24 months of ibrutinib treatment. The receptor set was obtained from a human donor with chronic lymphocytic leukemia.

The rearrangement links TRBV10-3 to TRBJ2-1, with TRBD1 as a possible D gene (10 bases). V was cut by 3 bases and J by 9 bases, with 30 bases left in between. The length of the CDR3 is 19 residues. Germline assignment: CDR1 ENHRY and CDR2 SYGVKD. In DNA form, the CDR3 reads TGTGCCATCAGTGAACAGGGAGACAGGGGGCTAGCGGGATTAGGTGAGCAGTTCTTC. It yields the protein CAISEQGDRGLAGLGEQFF.

The CDR3 nucleotides are TGTGCCAGTAGTATAAATTCACAGAAACCCTACGAGCAGTACTTC. This gives the protein CASSINSQKPYEQYF. The chain combines TRBV19 with TRBJ2-7; D ambiguous. Per germline, CDR1 LNHDA and CDR2 SQIVND (reference sequence). V lost 2 bases, J lost 2 bases, and 13 bases lay in between. CDR3 length equals 15 residues.

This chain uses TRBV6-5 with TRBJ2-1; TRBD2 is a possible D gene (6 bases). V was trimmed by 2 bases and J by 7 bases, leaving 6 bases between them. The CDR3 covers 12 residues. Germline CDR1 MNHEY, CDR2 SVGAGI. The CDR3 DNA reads TGTGCCAGCAGTTACCGGGGGAATGAGCAGTTCTTC. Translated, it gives CASSYRGNEQFF.

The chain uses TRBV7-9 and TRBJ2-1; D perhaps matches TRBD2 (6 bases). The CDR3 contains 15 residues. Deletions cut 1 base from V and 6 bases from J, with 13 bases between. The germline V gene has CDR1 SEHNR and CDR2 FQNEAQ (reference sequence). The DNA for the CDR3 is TGTGCCAGCAGCTTAGGAACTAGCCTCCGCAATGAGCAGTTCTTC. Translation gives CASSLGTSLRNEQFF.

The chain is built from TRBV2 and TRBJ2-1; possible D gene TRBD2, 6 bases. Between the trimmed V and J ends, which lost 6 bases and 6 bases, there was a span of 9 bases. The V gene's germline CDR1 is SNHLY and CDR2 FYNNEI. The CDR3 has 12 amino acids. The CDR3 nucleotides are TGTGCCAGCAGGGCGGGACCCAATGAGCAGTTCTTC. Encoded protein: CASRAGPNEQFF.

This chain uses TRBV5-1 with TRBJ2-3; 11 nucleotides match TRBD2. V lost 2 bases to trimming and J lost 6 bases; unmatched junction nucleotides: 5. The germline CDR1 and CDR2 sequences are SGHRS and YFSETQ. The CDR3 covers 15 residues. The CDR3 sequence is CASSLPSGGPDTQYF. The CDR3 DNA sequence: TGCGCCAGCAGCTTACCTAGCGGGGGGCCCGATACGCAGTATTTT.

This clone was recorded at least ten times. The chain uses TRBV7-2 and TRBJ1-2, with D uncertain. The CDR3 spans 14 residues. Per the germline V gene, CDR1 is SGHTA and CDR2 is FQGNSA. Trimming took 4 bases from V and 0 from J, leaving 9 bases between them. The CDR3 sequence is CASSSDLANYGYTF. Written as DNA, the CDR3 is TGTGCCAGCAGCTCAGACTTGGCTAACTATGGCTACACCTTC.

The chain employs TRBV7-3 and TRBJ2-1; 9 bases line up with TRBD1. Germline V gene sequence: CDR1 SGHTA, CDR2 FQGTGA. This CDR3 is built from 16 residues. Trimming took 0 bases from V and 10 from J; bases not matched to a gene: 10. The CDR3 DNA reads TGTGCCAGCAGCTTAACATCGGACAGGGGCACCTGGGAGCAGTTCTTC. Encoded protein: CASSLTSDRGTWEQFF. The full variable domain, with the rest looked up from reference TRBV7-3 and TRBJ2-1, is GAGVSQTPSNKVTEKGKYVELRCDPISGHTALYWYRQSLGQGPEFLIYFQGTGAADDSGLPNDRFFAVRPEGSVSTLKIQRTERGDSAVYLCASSLTSDRGTWEQFFGPGTRLTVL.

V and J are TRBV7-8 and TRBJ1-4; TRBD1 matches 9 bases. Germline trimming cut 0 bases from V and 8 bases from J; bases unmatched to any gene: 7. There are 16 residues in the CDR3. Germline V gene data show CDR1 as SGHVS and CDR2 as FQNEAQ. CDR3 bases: TGTGCCAGCAGCTTAGCGAGGGGGACAGGGAGGGAAAAACTGTTTTTT. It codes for CASSLARGTGREKLFF.

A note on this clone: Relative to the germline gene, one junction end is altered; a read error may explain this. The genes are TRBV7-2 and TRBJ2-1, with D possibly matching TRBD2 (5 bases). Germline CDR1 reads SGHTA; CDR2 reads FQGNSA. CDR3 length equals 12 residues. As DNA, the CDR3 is TGTGCCAGCAGCCTAGCTATAGGGGAGCAGTTCTTC. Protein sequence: CASSLAIGEQFF.

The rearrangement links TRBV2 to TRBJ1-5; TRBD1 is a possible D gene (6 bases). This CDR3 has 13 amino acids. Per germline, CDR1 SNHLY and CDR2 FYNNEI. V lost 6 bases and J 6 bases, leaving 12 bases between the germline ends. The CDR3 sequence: CASREGGIQPQHF. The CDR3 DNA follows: TGTGCCAGCAGAGAGGGGGGGATTCAGCCCCAGCATTTT.

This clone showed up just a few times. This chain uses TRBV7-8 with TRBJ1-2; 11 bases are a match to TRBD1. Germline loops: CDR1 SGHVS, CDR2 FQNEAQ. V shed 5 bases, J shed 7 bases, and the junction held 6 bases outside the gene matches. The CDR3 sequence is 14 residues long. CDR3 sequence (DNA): TGTGCCAGCAGCCTAGGACAGGGGGCGACTGGCTACACCTTC. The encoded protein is CASSLGQGATGYTF.

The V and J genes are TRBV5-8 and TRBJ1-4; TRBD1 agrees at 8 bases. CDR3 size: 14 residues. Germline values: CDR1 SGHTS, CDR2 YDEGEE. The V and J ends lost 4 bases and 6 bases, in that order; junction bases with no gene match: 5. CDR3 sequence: CASSGGQADEKLFF. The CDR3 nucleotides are TGTGCCAGCAGCGGGGGACAGGCGGATGAAAAACTGTTTTTT.

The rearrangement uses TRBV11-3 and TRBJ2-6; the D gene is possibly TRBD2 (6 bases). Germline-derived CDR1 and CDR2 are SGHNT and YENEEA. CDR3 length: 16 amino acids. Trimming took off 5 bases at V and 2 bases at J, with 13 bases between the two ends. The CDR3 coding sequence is TGTGCCAGCAGCCCGGGGGATGGCGCTGGGGCCAACGTCCTGACTTTC. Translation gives CASSPGDGAGANVLTF.

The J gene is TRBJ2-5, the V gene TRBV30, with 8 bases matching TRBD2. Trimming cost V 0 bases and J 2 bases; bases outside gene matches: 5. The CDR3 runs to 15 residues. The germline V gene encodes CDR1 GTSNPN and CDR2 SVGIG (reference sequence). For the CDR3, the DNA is TGTGCCTGGAGTGTACGTTCGGGGGGGCAAGAGACCCAGTACTTC. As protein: CAWSVRSGGQETQYF.

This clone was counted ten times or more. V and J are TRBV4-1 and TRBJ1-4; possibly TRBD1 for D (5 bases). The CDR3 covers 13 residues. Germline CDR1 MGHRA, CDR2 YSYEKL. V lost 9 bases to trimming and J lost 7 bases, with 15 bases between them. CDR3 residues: CASQPLRGEKLFF. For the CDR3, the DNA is TGCGCCAGTCAGCCTCTAAGGGGTGAAAAACTGTTTTTT.

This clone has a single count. The CDR3 sequence: CAFDRGHRQPQHF. The CDR3 coding sequence is TGTGCCTTCGACAGGGGGCATCGTCAGCCCCAGCATTTT. V is TRBV30 and J is TRBJ1-5; TRBD1 matches 10 bases. In germline, CDR1 is GTSNPN, CDR2 SVGIG (reference sequence). CDR3 size: 13 residues. The trim removed 7 bases at V and 6 bases at J, leaving 6 bases unmatched.

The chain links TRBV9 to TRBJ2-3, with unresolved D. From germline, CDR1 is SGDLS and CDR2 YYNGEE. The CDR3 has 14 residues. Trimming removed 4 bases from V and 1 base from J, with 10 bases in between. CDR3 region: CASSPEFGTDTQYF. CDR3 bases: TGTGCCAGCAGCCCCGAATTTGGCACAGATACGCAGTATTTT.

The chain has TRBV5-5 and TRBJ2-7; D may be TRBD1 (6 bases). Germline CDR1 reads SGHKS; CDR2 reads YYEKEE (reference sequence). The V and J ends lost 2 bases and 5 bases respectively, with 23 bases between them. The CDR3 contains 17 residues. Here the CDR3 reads CASSLSPISRGINEQYF. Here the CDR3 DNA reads TGTGCCAGCAGCTTATCGCCAATCTCCAGGGGTATCAACGAGCAGTACTTC.

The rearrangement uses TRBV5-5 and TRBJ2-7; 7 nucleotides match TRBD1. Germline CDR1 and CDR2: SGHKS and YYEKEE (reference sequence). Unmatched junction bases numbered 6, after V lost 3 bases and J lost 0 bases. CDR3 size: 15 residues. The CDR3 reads CASSSEDRSSYEQYF. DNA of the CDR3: TGTGCCAGCAGCTCCGAGGACAGGAGCTCCTACGAGCAGTACTTC.

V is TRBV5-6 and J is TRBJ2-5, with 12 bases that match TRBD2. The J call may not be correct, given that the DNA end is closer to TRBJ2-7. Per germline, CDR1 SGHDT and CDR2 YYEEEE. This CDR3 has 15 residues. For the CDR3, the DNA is TGTGCCAGCAGCTTGGACCCTAGCGGGGGGGACGAGCAGTACTTC. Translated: CASSLDPSGGDEQYF.

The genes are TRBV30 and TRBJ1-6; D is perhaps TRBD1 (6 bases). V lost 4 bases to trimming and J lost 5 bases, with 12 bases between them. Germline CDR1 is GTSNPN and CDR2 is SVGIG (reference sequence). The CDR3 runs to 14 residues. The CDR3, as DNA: TGTGCCTGGACTGCGGGACAAAATAATTCACCCCTCCACTTT. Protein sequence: CAWTAGQNNSPLHF.

The CDR3 nucleotides read TGTGCCAGCTCAGCCGGGACTAGCGGGAGCGCTTTCTACGAGCAGTACTTC. It codes for CASSAGTSGSAFYEQYF. The chain uses TRBV18 and TRBJ2-7, with 14 bases fitting TRBD2. Trimming removed 5 bases from V and 3 bases from J; junction bases left unmatched: 9. Germline CDR1 is KGHSH and CDR2 is LQKENI. The CDR3 is made up of 17 amino acids. Full variable domain (remainder filled in from reference TRBV18 and TRBJ2-7): NAGVMQNPRHLVRRRGQEARLRCSPMKGHSHVYWYRQLPEEGLKFMVYLQKENIIDESGMPKERFSAEFPKEGPSILRIQQVVRGDSAAYFCASSAGTSGSAFYEQYFGPGTRLTVT.

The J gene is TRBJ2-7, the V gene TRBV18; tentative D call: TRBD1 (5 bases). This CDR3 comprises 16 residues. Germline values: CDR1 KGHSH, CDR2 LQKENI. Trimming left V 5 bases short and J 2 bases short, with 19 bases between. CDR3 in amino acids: CASSSPTGPTTYEQYF. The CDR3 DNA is TGTGCCAGCTCATCCCCAACAGGTCCTACCACCTACGAGCAGTACTTC.